Sequencing of this TCR beta chain was carried out in a study of neurological immune-mediated disorders. MiXCR, applied by TCRdb to the 5' RACE reads, yields one record per CDR3 protein. Altogether approximately 87,000 distinct CDR3 sequences are present, less than 15% being singletons, with the ten largest covering approximately 7.5%. CDR1 is SGHRS, CDR2 YFSETQ, per germline. This CDR3 is 14 amino acids long. V gave up 0 bases and J gave up 1 base, with 7 bases separating them. This clonotype was picked up many times. The TCR comes from a woman between 45 and 65 years old in good health. The chain is built from TRBV5-1 and TRBJ1-1, with D unclear. Material: PBMCs. The DNA for the CDR3 is TGCGCCAGCAGCTTGGGAGCAGAGAACACTGAAGCTTTCTTT. It translates to CASSLGAENTEAFF.